What follows describes a single T cell receptor (beta chain). These data are taken from a study of cytomegalovirus exposure and HLA in healthy donors. The PCR had 60 Vbeta and 13 Jbeta primers. Method: immunoSEQ multiplex PCR; TCRdb's copy keeps in-frame clones and lacks some. The sample carries fewer than 250,000 clones, about 80% recorded once. CDR1 is LGHNA and CDR2 is YNFKEQ in the germline V gene. V lost 3 bases, J lost 2 bases, and 11 bases lay in between. This CDR3 comprises 14 residues. This receptor was obtained from a man between 18 and 29 years old in good health and CMV-seronegative. Sequencing was done on a sample of PBMCs. The rearrangement joins TRBV4-2 to TRBJ2-7, with no clear D. The CDR3 DNA reads as TGTGCCAGCAGCCAGAACACGCATACCTACGAGCAGTACTTC. Its protein product is CASSQNTHTYEQYF.